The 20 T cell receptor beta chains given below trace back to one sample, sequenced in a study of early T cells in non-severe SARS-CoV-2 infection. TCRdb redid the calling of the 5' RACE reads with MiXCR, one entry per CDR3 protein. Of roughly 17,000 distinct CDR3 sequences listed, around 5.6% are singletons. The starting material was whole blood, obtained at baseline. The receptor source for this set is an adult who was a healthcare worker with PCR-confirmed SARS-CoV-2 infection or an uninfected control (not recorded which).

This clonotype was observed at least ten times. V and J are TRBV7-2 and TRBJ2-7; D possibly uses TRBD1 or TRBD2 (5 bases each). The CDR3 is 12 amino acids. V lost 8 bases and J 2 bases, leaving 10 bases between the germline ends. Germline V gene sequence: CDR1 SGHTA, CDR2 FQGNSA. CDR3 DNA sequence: TGTGCCAGCCGGGACGCGACCTACGAGCAGTACTTC. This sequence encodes CASRDATYEQYF.

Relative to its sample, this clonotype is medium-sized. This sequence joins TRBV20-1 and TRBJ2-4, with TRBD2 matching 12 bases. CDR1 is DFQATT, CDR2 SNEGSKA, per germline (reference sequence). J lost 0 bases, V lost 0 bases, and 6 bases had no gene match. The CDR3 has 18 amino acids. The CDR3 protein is CSARDLTSGGLAKNIQYF. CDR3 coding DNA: TGCAGTGCTAGAGATTTAACTAGCGGGGGGCTAGCCAAAAACATTCAGTACTTC.

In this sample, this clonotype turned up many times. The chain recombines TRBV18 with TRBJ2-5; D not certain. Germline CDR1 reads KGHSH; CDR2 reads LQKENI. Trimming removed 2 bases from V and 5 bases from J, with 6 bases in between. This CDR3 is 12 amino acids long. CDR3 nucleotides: TGTGCCAGCTCACCAGGAAGGGAGACCCAGTACTTC. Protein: CASSPGRETQYF.

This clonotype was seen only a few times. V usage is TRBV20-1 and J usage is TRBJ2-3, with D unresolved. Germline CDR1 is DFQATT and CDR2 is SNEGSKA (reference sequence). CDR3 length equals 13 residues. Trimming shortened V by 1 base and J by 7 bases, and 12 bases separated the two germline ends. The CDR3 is CSARGVSTNTQYF. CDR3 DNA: TGCAGTGCTAGAGGGGTTAGCACGAATACGCAGTATTTT.

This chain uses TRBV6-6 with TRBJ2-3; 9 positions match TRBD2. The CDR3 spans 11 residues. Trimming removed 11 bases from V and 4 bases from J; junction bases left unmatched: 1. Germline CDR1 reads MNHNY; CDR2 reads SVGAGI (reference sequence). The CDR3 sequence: CAAGGPDTQYF. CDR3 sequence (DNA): TGTGCCGCGGGGGGGCCAGATACGCAGTATTTT.

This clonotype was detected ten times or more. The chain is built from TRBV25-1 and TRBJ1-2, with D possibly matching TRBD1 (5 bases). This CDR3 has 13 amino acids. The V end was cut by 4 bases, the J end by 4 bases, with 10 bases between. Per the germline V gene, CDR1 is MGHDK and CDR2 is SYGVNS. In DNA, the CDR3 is TGTGCCAGCAGTGGCGGACAAGCCTATGGCTACACCTTC. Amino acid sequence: CASSGGQAYGYTF.

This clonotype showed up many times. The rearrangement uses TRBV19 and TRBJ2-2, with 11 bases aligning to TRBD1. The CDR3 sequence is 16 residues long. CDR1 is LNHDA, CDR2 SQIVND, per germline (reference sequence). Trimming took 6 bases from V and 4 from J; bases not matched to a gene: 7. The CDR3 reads CASRGQGAKVTGELFF. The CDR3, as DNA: TGTGCCAGTAGAGGACAGGGGGCGAAGGTCACCGGGGAGCTGTTTTTT. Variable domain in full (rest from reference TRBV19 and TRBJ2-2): DGGITQSPKYLFRKEGQNVTLSCEQNLNHDAMYWYRQDPGQGLRLIYYSQIVNDFQKGDIAEGYSVSREKKESFPLTVTSAQKNPTAFYLCASRGQGAKVTGELFFGEGSRLTVL.

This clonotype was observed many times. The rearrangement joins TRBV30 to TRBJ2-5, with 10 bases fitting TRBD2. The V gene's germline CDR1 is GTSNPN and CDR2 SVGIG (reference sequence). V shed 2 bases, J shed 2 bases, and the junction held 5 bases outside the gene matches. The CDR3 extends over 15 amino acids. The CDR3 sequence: CAWSPPSGGQETQYF. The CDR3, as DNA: TGTGCCTGGAGTCCACCTAGCGGGGGACAAGAGACCCAGTACTTC.

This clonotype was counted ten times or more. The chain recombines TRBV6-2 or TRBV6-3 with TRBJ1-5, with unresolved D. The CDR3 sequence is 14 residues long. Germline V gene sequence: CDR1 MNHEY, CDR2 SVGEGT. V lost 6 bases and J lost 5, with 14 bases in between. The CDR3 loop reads CASRIGQPYQPQHF. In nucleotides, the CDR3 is TGTGCCAGCAGGATAGGGCAACCTTATCAGCCCCAGCATTTT.

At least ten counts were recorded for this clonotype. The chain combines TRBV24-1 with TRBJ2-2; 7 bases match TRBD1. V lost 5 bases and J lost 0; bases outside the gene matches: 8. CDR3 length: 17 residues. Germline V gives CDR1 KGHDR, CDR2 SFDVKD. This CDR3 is CATSGTTGTANTGELFF. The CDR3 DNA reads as TGTGCCACCAGTGGTACCACCGGGACAGCGAACACCGGGGAGCTGTTTTTT.

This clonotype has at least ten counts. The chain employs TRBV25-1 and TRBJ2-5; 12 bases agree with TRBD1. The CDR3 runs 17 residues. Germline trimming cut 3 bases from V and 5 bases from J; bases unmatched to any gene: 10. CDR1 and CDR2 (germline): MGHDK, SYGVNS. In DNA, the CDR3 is TGTGCCAGCAGTGATGGTGGGACAGGGGGCGCGGGGGAGACCCAGTACTTC. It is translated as CASSDGGTGGAGETQYF.

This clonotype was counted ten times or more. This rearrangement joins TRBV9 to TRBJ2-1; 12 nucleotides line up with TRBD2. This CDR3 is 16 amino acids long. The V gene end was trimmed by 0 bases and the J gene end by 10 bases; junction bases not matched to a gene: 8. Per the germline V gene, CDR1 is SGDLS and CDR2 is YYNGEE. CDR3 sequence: CASSVGTSGAIGEQFF. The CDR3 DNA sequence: TGTGCCAGCAGCGTAGGGACTAGCGGGGCCATAGGGGAGCAGTTCTTC.

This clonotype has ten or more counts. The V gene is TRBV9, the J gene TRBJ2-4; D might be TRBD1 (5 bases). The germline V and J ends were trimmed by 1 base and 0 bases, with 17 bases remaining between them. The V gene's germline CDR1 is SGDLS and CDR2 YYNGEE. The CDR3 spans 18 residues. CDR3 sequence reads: CASSVRSETELAKNIQYF. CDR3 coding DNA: TGTGCCAGCAGCGTAAGGTCGGAGACAGAACTAGCCAAAAACATTCAGTACTTC.

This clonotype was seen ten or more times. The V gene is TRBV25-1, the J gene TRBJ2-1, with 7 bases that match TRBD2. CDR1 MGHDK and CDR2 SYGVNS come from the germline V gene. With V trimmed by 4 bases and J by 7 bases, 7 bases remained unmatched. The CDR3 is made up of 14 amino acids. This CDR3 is CASSGRGYGNEQFF. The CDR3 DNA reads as TGTGCCAGCAGTGGGCGGGGGTACGGTAATGAGCAGTTCTTC.

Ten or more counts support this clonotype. The CDR3 DNA is TGCAGCGTTGAAGATGAATTTAATGAAAAACTGTTTTTT. It specifies CSVEDEFNEKLFF. V gene TRBV29-1 combines with J gene TRBJ1-4, with D unclear. The V end lost 0 bases, the J end lost 4 bases, and 6 bases lay between the germline ends. Germline loops: CDR1 SQVTM, CDR2 ANQGSEA. This CDR3 region has 13 residues.

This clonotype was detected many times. DNA of the CDR3: TGTGCCAGCTCCTTGGGGACTAGCGGTGTAAACCGCAATGAGCAGTTCTTC. This translates into CASSLGTSGVNRNEQFF. The J gene is TRBJ2-1, the V gene TRBV18; TRBD2 agrees at 11 bases. Losses at the gene ends were 6 bases for V and 6 bases for J; bases not matched to a gene: 13. This CDR3 comprises 17 residues. Germline V gene lookup returns CDR1 KGHSH and CDR2 LQKENI.

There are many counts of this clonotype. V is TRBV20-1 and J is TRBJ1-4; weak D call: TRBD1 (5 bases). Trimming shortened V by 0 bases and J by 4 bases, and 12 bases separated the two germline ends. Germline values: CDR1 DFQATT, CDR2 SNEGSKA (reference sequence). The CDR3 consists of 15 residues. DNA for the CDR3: TGCAGTGCTAGAGATCTGGCAGGGAATAATGAAAAACTGTTTTTT. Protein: CSARDLAGNNEKLFF.

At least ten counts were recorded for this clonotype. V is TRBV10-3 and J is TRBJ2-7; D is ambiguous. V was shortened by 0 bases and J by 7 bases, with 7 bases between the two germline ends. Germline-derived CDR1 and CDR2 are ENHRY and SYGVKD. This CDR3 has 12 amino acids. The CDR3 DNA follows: TGTGCCATCAGTGAGTCCTCGGAAGAGCAGTACTTC. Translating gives CAISESSEEQYF.

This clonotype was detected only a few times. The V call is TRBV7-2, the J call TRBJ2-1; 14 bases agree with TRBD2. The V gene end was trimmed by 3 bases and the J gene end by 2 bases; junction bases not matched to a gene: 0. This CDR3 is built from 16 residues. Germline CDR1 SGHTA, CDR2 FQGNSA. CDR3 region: CASSLTSGGAYNEQFF. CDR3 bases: TGTGCCAGCAGCTTGACTAGCGGGGGGGCCTACAATGAGCAGTTCTTC.

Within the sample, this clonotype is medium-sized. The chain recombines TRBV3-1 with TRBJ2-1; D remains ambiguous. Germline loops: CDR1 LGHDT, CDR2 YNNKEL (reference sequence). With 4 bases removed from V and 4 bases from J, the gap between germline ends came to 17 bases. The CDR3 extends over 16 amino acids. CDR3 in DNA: TGTGCCAGCAGCCTTCGCCGGACCATCGGGTACAATGAGCAGTTCTTC. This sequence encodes CASSLRRTIGYNEQFF.